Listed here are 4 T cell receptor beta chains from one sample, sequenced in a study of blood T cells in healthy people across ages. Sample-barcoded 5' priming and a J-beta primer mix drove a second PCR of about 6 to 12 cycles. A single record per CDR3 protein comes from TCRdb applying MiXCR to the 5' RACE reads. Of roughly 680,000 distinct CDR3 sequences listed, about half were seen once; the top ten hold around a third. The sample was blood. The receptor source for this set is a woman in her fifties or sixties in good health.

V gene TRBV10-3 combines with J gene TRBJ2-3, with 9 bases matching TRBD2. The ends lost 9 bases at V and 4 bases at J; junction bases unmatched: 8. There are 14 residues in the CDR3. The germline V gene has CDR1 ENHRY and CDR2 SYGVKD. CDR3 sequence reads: CAIKSGRQADTQYF. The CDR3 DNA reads TGTGCCATAAAGAGCGGGAGGCAGGCAGATACGCAGTATTTT.

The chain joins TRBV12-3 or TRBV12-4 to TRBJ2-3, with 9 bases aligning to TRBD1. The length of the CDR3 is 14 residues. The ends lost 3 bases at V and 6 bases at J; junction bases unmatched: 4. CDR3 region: CASSFGTGYDTQYF. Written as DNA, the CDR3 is TGTGCCAGCAGTTTCGGGACAGGGTATGATACGCAGTATTTT.

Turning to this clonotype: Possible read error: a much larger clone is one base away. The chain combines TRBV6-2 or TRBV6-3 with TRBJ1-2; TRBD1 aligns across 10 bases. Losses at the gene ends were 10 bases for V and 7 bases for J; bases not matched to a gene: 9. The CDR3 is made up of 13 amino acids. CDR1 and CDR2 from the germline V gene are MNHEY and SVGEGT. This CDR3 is CANLRTGGIGYTF. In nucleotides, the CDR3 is TGTGCCAACCTCAGGACAGGGGGAATTGGCTACACCTTC.

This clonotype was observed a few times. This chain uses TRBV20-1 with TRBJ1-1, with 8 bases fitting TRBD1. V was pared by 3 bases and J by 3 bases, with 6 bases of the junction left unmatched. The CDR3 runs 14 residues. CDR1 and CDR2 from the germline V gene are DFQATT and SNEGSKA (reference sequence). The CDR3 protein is CSASQGAGYTEAFF. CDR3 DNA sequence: TGCAGTGCTAGCCAGGGGGCGGGGTACACTGAAGCTTTCTTT.